This T cell receptor beta chain originates from a study of PD-1 blockade in classical Hodgkin lymphoma. Study details: With a 2-week interval, patients received intravenous nivolumab at 3 mg/kg.

Regarding this clone: Its target is unknown.

The study, taken as a whole, reports: A significant rise in TCR diversity by C4D1 was seen for CD4+ but not CD8+ cells. Before treatment, complete responders showed about the same diversity as newly diagnosed patients.

All patients relapsed after autologous stem cell transplantation, and brentuximab vedotin exposure varied. Assay used: immunoSEQ multiplex PCR; TCRdb lists only in-frame clones, some missing. The sample has approximately 46,000 clones; about three quarters are singletons. Sample: peripheral blood mononuclear cells (PBMCs), taken at baseline. The receptor was derived from a human donor with classical Hodgkin lymphoma.

The DNA of the CDR3 is TGTGCCAGCAGCTTGGGTGAGGGGATTGTTTACAATGAGCAGTTCTTC. Residues: CASSLGEGIVYNEQFF. The chain employs TRBV5-4 and TRBJ2-1; the D gene could be TRBD1 or TRBD2 (5 bases each). The CDR3 has 16 residues. The V gene lost 0 bases and the J gene lost 4 bases, with 14 bases spanning the gap. CDR1 and CDR2 (germline): SGHNT, YYREEE (reference sequence).